These 12 T cell receptor beta chains were all obtained from the same sample, sequenced in a study of blood T cell repertoires in COVID-19. This table comes from immunoSEQ multiplex PCR, and its TCRdb copy is limited to in-frame clones, with some not included. This repertoire shows around 380,000 clones, 87% found once; its top ten account for 1% to 1.5%. Material for sequencing was PBMCs or T cells enriched from blood (not recorded which). The receptors stem from a man aged 25 to 45 who had recovered from COVID-19.

This clone has just a few counts. This rearrangement joins TRBV9 to TRBJ2-2, with D unresolved. The length of the CDR3 is 15 residues. From germline, CDR1 is SGDLS and CDR2 YYNGEE. The V and J ends lost 4 bases and 4 bases respectively, with 14 bases between them. For the CDR3, the DNA is TGTGCCAGCAGCCCCACCGTAGAATCCACCGGGGAGCTGTTTTTT. Translating gives CASSPTVESTGELFF. The full variable domain, completed using reference TRBV9 and TRBJ2-2, is DSGVTQTPKHLITATGQRVTLRCSPRSGDLSVYWYQQSLDQGLQFLIQYYNGEERAKGNILERFSAQQFPDLHSELNLSSLELGDSALYFCASSPTVESTGELFFGEGSRLTVL.

The V gene is TRBV5-1, the J gene TRBJ2-3; TRBD1 is a possible D gene (6 bases). CDR3 length equals 14 residues. Germline V CDR1 and CDR2: SGHRS, YFSETQ. Trimming cost V 4 bases and J 0 bases, with 9 bases left between them. DNA of the CDR3: TGCGCCAGCAGCCAGGGACAAAGCACAGATACGCAGTATTTT. This codes for CASSQGQSTDTQYF.

The V and J genes are TRBV30 and TRBJ1-2; TRBD1 aligns across 7 bases. CDR1 GTSNPN and CDR2 SVGIG come from the germline V gene (reference sequence). This CDR3 region has 15 residues. The ends lost 5 bases at V and 4 bases at J; junction bases unmatched: 13. The CDR3 sequence is CAWSARGRGGYGYTF. Written as DNA, the CDR3 is TGTGCCTGGTCGGCGAGGGGGCGAGGCGGCTATGGCTACACCTTC.

The genes are TRBV27 and TRBJ2-1; 14 bases match TRBD2. CDR3 length: 15 amino acids. Looked up from germline, CDR1 is MNHEY and CDR2 is SMNVEV (reference sequence). V lost 5 bases and J lost 9; bases outside the gene matches: 6. CDR3 sequence reads: CASSRGLAGAGEQFF. DNA of the CDR3: TGTGCCAGCAGTAGGGGACTAGCGGGGGCGGGTGAGCAGTTCTTC.

The chain recombines TRBV19 with TRBJ1-5; D possibly corresponds to TRBD1 (5 bases). Germline loops: CDR1 LNHDA, CDR2 SQIVND (reference sequence). The ends were cut back, 7 bases at V and 0 bases at J, with 13 bases in the middle. CDR3 size: 15 residues. CDR3 in amino acids: CASTRQSTSNQPQHF. The CDR3 DNA follows: TGTGCCAGTACCCGACAGTCGACTAGCAATCAGCCCCAGCATTTT. The full variable domain, in which reference TRBV19 and TRBJ1-5 provide the parts outside the CDR3, is DGGITQSPKYLFRKEGQNVTLSCEQNLNHDAMYWYRQDPGQGLRLIYYSQIVNDFQKGDIAEGYSVSREKKESFPLTVTSAQKNPTAFYLCASTRQSTSNQPQHFGDGTRLSIL.

The rearrangement joins TRBV19 to TRBJ2-7; TRBD2 aligns across 7 bases. The CDR3 spans 13 residues. V trimming: 6 bases; J trimming: 1 base; junction bases outside the gene matches: 3. Germline V gives CDR1 LNHDA, CDR2 SQIVND (reference sequence). CDR3 coding DNA: TGTGCCAGTAGGGGCGGGGGTTCCTACGAGCAGTACTTC. Translation: CASRGGGSYEQYF.

The chain combines TRBV6-5 with TRBJ1-1, with a weak D call TRBD1 (5 bases). V lost 7 bases and J lost 7, with 16 bases in between. CDR3 length equals 13 residues. Germline V gives CDR1 MNHEY, CDR2 SVGAGI. The CDR3 DNA reads TGTGCCAGCAAACCCCGACAGACGCATGAAGCTTTCTTT. It yields the protein CASKPRQTHEAFF.

The CDR3 region has the DNA TGCAGTGCAACCCGGGGAAACACCATATATTTT. It codes for CSATRGNTIYF. This chain joins TRBV20-1 and TRBJ1-3, with unresolved D. CDR3 length: 11 amino acids. V lost 6 bases and J 4 bases, leaving 7 bases between the germline ends. Germline loops: CDR1 DFQATT, CDR2 SNEGSKA (reference sequence).

This clone was seen a few times. The chain combines TRBV7-9 with TRBJ1-1; a possible D gene is TRBD1 (6 bases). CDR3 size: 13 residues. The V end lost 3 bases, the J end lost 8 bases, and 13 bases lay between the germline ends. The germline V gene has CDR1 SEHNR and CDR2 FQNEAQ (reference sequence). DNA of the CDR3: TGTGCCAGCAGCTTGATGGACAGCACCGAAGCTTTCTTT. Its protein is CASSLMDSTEAFF.

The chain employs TRBV30 and TRBJ1-5; 7 nucleotides match TRBD1. The J segment lost 6 bases and the V segment lost 1 base, leaving 12 bases of the junction unmatched. Germline lookup yields CDR1 GTSNPN and CDR2 SVGIG (reference sequence). The CDR3 sequence is 16 residues long. CDR3 sequence reads: CAWSGVDSGGGQPQHF. DNA of the CDR3: TGTGCCTGGAGTGGAGTCGATTCAGGGGGAGGTCAGCCCCAGCATTTT.

As concerns this clone: Germline and junction disagree at one end, which may indicate a read error. The V and J genes are TRBV19 and TRBJ1-2; a possible D gene is TRBD1 (6 bases). CDR1 and CDR2 from the germline V gene are LNHDA and SQIVND (reference sequence). The CDR3 is 11 amino acids. CDR3 DNA: TGTGCCAGTAGTATAAGACAGGTCCGTTCCTTC. Its protein is CASSIRQVRSF.

The chain recombines TRBV4-1 with TRBJ1-3, with D perhaps matching TRBD1 (5 bases). Trimming pared 0 bases from V and 0 bases from J, leaving 9 bases between. Germline CDR1 is MGHRA and CDR2 is YSYEKL. The length of the CDR3 is 16 residues. CDR3 nucleotides: TGCGCCAGCAGCCAAGAGGGGGGTCGCTCTGGAAACACCATATATTTT. As protein: CASSQEGGRSGNTIYF.